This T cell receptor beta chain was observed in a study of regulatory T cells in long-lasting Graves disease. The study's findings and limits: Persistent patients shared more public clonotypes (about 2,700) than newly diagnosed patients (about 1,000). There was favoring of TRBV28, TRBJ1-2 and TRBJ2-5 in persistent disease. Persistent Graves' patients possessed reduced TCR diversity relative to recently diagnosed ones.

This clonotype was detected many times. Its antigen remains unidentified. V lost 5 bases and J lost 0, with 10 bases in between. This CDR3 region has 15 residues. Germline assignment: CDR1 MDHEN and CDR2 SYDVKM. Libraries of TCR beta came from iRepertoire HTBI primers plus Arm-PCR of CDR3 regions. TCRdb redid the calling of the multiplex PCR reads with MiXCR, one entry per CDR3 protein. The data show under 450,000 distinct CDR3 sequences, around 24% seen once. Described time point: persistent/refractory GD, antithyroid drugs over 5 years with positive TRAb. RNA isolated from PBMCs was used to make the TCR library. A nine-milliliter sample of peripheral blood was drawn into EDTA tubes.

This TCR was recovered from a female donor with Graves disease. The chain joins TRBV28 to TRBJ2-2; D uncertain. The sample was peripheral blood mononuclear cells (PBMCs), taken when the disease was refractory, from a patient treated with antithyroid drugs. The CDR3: CASSPDPTNTGELFF. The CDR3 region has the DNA TGTGCCAGCAGTCCGGACCCTACGAACACCGGGGAGCTGTTTTTT.